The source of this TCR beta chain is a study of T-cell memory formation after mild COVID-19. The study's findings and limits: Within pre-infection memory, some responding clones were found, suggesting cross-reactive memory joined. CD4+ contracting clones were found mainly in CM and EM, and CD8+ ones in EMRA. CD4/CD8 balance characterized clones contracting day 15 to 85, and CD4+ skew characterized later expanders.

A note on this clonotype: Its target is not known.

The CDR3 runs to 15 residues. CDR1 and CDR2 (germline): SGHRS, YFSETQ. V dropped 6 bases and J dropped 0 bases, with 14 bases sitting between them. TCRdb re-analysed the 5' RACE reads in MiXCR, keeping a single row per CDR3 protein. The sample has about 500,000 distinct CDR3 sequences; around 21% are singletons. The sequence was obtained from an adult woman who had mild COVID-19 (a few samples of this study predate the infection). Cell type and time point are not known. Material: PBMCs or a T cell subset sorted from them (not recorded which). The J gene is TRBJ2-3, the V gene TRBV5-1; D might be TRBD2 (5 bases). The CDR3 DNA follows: TGCGCCAGCAACCCGGGTAGCGCCAGCACAGATACGCAGTATTTT. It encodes CASNPGSASTDTQYF.